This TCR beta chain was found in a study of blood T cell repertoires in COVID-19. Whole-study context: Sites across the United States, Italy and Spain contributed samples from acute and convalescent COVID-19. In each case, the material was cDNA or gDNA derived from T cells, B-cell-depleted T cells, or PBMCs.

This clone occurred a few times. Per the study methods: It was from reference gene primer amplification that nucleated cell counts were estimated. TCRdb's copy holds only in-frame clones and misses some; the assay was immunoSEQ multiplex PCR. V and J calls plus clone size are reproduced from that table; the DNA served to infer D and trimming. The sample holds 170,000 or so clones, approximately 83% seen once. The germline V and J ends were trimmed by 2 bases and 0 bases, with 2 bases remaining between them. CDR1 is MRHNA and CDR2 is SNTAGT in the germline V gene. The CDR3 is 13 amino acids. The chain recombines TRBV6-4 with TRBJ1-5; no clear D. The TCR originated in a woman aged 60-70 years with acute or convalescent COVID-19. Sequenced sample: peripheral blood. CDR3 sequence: CASSDHSNQPQHF. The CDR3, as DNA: TGTGCCAGCAGTGACCATAGCAATCAGCCCCAGCATTTT.